The 22 T cell receptor beta chains in this list originate from one sample, sequenced in a study of blood T cell repertoires in COVID-19. Clones were sequenced by immunoSEQ multiplex PCR, and TCRdb holds only the in-frame ones, with some missing. The sample has fewer than 350,000 clones, 88% seen once; the top ten hold over 2%. The source material was PBMCs or T cells enriched from blood (not recorded which). These receptor sequences come from a woman aged 55-69 years in a cohort exposed to, infected with or recovered from COVID-19 (not recorded which).

The V and J genes are TRBV28 and TRBJ1-1, with 7 nucleotides matching TRBD1. The CDR3 runs to 15 residues. Unmatched junction bases numbered 5, after V lost 4 bases and J lost 0 bases. CDR1 is MDHEN and CDR2 is SYDVKM in the germline V gene. The CDR3 DNA reads as TGTGCCAGCAGTTCGACGGGACAGATGAACACTGAAGCTTTCTTT. Its protein product is CASSSTGQMNTEAFF.

This clone was found once. This chain links TRBV6-2 or TRBV6-3 with TRBJ1-2, with D tentatively TRBD1 (6 bases). Between the trimmed V and J ends, which lost 6 bases and 4 bases, there was a span of 12 bases. Looked up from germline, CDR1 is MNHEY and CDR2 is SVGEGT. The CDR3 covers 13 residues. CDR3 loop: CASSLQGSYGYTF. CDR3 DNA sequence: TGTGCCAGCAGCCTACAGGGAAGCTATGGCTACACCTTC.

This chain links TRBV6-5 with TRBJ1-1; D is unclear. This CDR3 is built from 15 residues. Trimming pared 5 bases from V and 3 bases from J, leaving 16 bases between. From germline, CDR1 is MNHEY and CDR2 SVGAGI. The CDR3 is CASSLGRGLYTEAFF. The CDR3 bases are TGTGCCAGCAGTCTGGGGAGAGGGTTGTACACTGAAGCTTTCTTT.

The V and J genes are TRBV19 and TRBJ1-1, with 12 bases that match TRBD1. Germline V gene lookup returns CDR1 LNHDA and CDR2 SQIVND (reference sequence). V was pared by 6 bases and J by 6 bases, with 8 bases of the junction left unmatched. CDR3 length: 15 residues. The CDR3: CASSGTGGEIPEAFF. The CDR3 DNA is TGTGCCAGTAGCGGGACAGGGGGCGAAATACCTGAAGCTTTCTTT. The whole variable domain, remainder taken from reference TRBV19 and TRBJ1-1, is DGGITQSPKYLFRKEGQNVTLSCEQNLNHDAMYWYRQDPGQGLRLIYYSQIVNDFQKGDIAEGYSVSREKKESFPLTVTSAQKNPTAFYLCASSGTGGEIPEAFFGQGTRLTVV.

This chain joins TRBV27 and TRBJ2-3; D might be TRBD2 (6 bases). Trimming removed 5 bases from V and 2 bases from J, with 17 bases in between. The CDR3 is 16 residues long. Germline lookup yields CDR1 MNHEY and CDR2 SMNVEV (reference sequence). The CDR3, as DNA: TGTGCCAGCAGTCCCGGTGTACTAGCCTCCACAGATACGCAGTATTTT. It codes for CASSPGVLASTDTQYF.

As DNA, the CDR3 is TGTGCCTGGAGAGGGAGGTTAAACACCGGGGAGCTGTTTTTT. It specifies CAWRGRLNTGELFF. The chain couples TRBV30 to TRBJ2-2, with a possible D match to TRBD2 (6 bases). From germline, CDR1 is GTSNPN and CDR2 SVGIG (reference sequence). V was shortened by 3 bases and J by 2 bases, with 10 bases between the two germline ends. The CDR3 sequence is 14 residues long.

CDR3 amino acids: CASSFLGGGETQYF. CDR3 nucleotides: TGTGCCAGCAGTTTTTTAGGGGGCGGGGAGACCCAGTACTTC. The chain carries TRBV28 and TRBJ2-5; TRBD1 agrees at 7 bases. With 3 bases clipped from V and 5 bases from J, the junction kept 6 bases outside the gene matches. This CDR3 comprises 14 residues. CDR1 is MDHEN and CDR2 is SYDVKM in the germline V gene.

This chain links TRBV9 with TRBJ1-6; TRBD1 might be the D (5 bases). The CDR3 spans 13 residues. From germline, CDR1 is SGDLS and CDR2 YYNGEE. V was pared by 2 bases and J by 14 bases, with 14 bases between. CDR3 in amino acids: CASSVRQTSSLHF. In nucleotides, the CDR3 is TGTGCCAGCAGCGTCCGACAGACCTCATCCCTCCACTTT.

V is TRBV5-3 and J is TRBJ2-6; TRBD1 aligns across 8 bases. TRBV5-3 is recorded as an ORF, its role being uncertain. The CDR3 runs to 16 residues. The V segment lost 6 bases and the J segment 2 bases; nucleotides outside the gene matches: 7. CDR3 in amino acids: CARTGTGGPGANVLTF. The CDR3 DNA is TGTGCCAGAACCGGGACAGGTGGGCCTGGGGCCAACGTCCTGACTTTC.

The J gene is TRBJ2-7, the V gene TRBV18; tentative D call: TRBD1 (6 bases). In germline, CDR1 is KGHSH, CDR2 LQKENI. This CDR3 spans 15 amino acids. V was trimmed by 1 base and J by 5 bases, leaving 15 bases between them. CDR3 sequence (DNA): TGTGCCAGCTCACCACTAGCAACAGGGACCCACGAGCAGTACTTC. Protein: CASSPLATGTHEQYF.

J is TRBJ1-4 and V is TRBV6-5; D is unclear. Trimming took 6 bases from V and 7 from J, leaving 15 bases between them. The CDR3 is made up of 14 amino acids. The germline V gene has CDR1 MNHEY and CDR2 SVGAGI. CDR3 region: CASSLEGLGEKLFF. CDR3 nucleotides: TGTGCCAGCAGCCTAGAGGGCTTGGGTGAAAAACTGTTTTTT.

This clone was recorded a few times. The rearrangement joins TRBV28 to TRBJ2-1; maybe TRBD1 (6 bases). The CDR3 extends over 13 amino acids. Trimming took 6 bases from V and 2 from J, leaving 8 bases between them. The germline V gene encodes CDR1 MDHEN and CDR2 SYDVKM. DNA for the CDR3: TGTGCCAGCAGGGGGACAACCTACAATGAGCAGTTCTTC. This encodes CASRGTTYNEQFF.

V usage is TRBV11-2 and J usage is TRBJ2-7; 8 bases align to TRBD2. V dropped 2 bases and J dropped 2; count of bases not matched to a gene: 11. This CDR3 region has 17 residues. Germline CDR1 SGHAT, CDR2 FQNNGV. The CDR3 spells CASSLMKLAETPYEQYF. CDR3 bases: TGTGCCAGCAGCTTAATGAAACTAGCGGAGACCCCCTACGAGCAGTACTTC.

This rearrangement joins TRBV18 to TRBJ2-5; D call uncertain. The CDR3 is made up of 13 amino acids. Per the germline V gene, CDR1 is KGHSH and CDR2 is LQKENI. V dropped 3 bases and J dropped 5 bases, with 10 bases sitting between them. CDR3 nucleotides: TGTGCCAGCTCACCTCGGCTAGTGGAGACCCAGTACTTC. It specifies CASSPRLVETQYF.

The chain joins TRBV5-8 to TRBJ1-4; D remains unclear. There are 14 residues in the CDR3. Germline loops: CDR1 SGHTS, CDR2 YDEGEE. The V and J ends lost 4 bases and 0 bases respectively, with 7 bases between them. CDR3 sequence: CASSPQSTNEKLFF. CDR3 DNA sequence: TGTGCCAGCAGCCCCCAATCAACTAATGAAAAACTGTTTTTT.

Here the CDR3 DNA reads TGTGCCAGCAGCCCCCGCGGGAGCGACTACAATGAGCAGTTCTTC. Translating gives CASSPRGSDYNEQFF. V is TRBV3-1 (or the pseudogene TRBV3-2) and J is TRBJ2-1, with TRBD2 matching 7 bases. Trimming removed 4 bases from V and 3 bases from J; junction bases left unmatched: 6. The CDR3 is made up of 15 amino acids. The germline V gene has CDR1 LGHDT and CDR2 YNNKEL (reference sequence).

V usage is TRBV7-2 and J usage is TRBJ2-7; TRBD1 aligns across 11 bases. This CDR3 comprises 16 residues. Trimming removed 1 base from V and 4 bases from J; junction bases left unmatched: 6. CDR1 and CDR2 from the germline V gene are SGHTA and FQGNSA. The CDR3 DNA reads as TGTGCCAGCAGCTTAGTAGGGGACAGGGGGTTGTACGAGCAGTACTTC. Translated, it gives CASSLVGDRGLYEQYF.

Of note for this clone: The same CDR3 can be traced to other DNA sequences in this sample. The chain has TRBV9 and TRBJ1-3; D possibly corresponds to TRBD1 (5 bases). V lost 0 bases and J lost 1, with 5 bases in between. The germline CDR1 and CDR2 sequences are SGDLS and YYNGEE. The CDR3 sequence is 14 residues long. CDR3 region: CASSVAGSGNTIYF. For the CDR3, the DNA is TGTGCCAGCAGCGTAGCAGGGTCTGGAAACACCATATATTTT.

This CDR3 reads CASSLEASGISYEQYF. The CDR3 DNA sequence: TGTGCCAGCAGCTTAGAGGCTAGCGGGATCTCCTACGAGCAGTACTTC. The V and J genes are TRBV13 and TRBJ2-7, with 9 bases fitting TRBD2. From germline, CDR1 is PRHDT and CDR2 FYEKMQ (reference sequence). J was trimmed by 0 bases and V by 1 base; bases with no gene match: 4. The CDR3 contains 16 residues.

The J gene is TRBJ2-5, the V gene TRBV18, with 14 positions matching TRBD2. V was pared by 0 bases and J by 7 bases, with 25 bases of the junction left unmatched. Germline V gene lookup returns CDR1 KGHSH and CDR2 LQKENI. This CDR3 comprises 23 residues. CDR3 bases: TGTGCCAGCTCACCACCGGGACTAGCGGGAGTGCCCTCTTTAGTAGGTTATCTCGGGACCCAGTACTTC. Translated: CASSPPGLAGVPSLVGYLGTQYF.

The genes are TRBV27 and TRBJ2-1, with TRBD2 identical over 9 bases. Looked up from germline, CDR1 is MNHEY and CDR2 is SMNVEV (reference sequence). This CDR3 has 14 residues. The junction had 2 bases not matched to a gene; V was cut back by 2 bases and J by 6 bases. DNA for the CDR3: TGTGCCAGCAGTTTAGCGGGAGGGGGCAATGAGCAGTTCTTC. The encoded protein is CASSLAGGGNEQFF.

This clone was counted once. The chain has TRBV2 and TRBJ2-2; 11 bases align to TRBD1. Germline CDR1 and CDR2: SNHLY and FYNNEI. V gave up 4 bases and J gave up 3 bases; unmatched junction bases: 7. CDR3 length equals 17 residues. CDR3 bases: TGTGCCAGCAGTGTCGGACAGGGGGCCGGGGACACCGGGGAGCTGTTTTTT. Its protein product is CASSVGQGAGDTGELFF.